Here is one T cell receptor beta chain with its context. The assay was immunoSEQ multiplex PCR, and TCRdb's table has in-frame clones only and misses some. Found here are about 27,000 clones, over 60% of them singletons; the top ten hold around 4%. The germline V and J ends were trimmed by 0 bases and 6 bases, with 16 bases remaining between them. Germline CDR1 LGHNT, CDR2 FRNRAP. CDR3 length: 16 amino acids. The data originate from a study of PD-1 blockade in classical Hodgkin lymphoma. Indicated time point: cycle 4 day 1 (C4D1), after around six weeks of nivolumab. Relapses following autologous stem cell transplantation were seen in all patients, with brentuximab vedotin exposure varying.

The receptor was derived from a human donor with classical Hodgkin lymphoma. This chain connects TRBV12-5 to TRBJ2-3; D possibly matches TRBD1 or TRBD2 (5 bases each). The starting material was peripheral blood mononuclear cells (PBMCs), obtained before the fourth cycle of nivolumab. CDR3 DNA: TGTGCTAGTGGTTTGGTCCTTTTGGGACGCCCTGATACGCAGTATTTT. Translating gives CASGLVLLGRPDTQYF.